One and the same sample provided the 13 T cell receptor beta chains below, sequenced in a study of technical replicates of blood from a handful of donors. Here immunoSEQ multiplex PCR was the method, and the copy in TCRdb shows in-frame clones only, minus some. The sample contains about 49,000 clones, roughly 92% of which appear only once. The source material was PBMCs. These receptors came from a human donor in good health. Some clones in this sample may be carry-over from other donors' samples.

For the CDR3, the DNA is TGTGCCAGCAGTTTCGACAGACGAGAGACCCAGTACTTC. Its protein product is CASSFDRRETQYF. The genes are TRBV28 and TRBJ2-5, with D perhaps matching TRBD1 (5 bases). CDR3 length: 13 residues. V shed 3 bases and J shed 4 bases, with 9 bases lying between them. Germline V gene data show CDR1 as MDHEN and CDR2 as SYDVKM.

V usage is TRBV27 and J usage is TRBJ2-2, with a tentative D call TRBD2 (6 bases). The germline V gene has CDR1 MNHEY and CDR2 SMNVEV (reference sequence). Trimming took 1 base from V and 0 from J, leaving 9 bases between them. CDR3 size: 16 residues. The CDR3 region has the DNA TGTGCCAGCAGTTTATTAGCGGTAGCGAACACCGGGGAGCTGTTTTTT. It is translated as CASSLLAVANTGELFF.

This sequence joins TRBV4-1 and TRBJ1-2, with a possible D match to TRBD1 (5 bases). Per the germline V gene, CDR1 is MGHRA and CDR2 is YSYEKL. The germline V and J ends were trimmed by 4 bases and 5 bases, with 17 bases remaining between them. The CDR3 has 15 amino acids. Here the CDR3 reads CASSRGTGLLYGYTF. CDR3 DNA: TGCGCCAGCAGCCGAGGAACAGGTCTATTATATGGCTACACCTTC.

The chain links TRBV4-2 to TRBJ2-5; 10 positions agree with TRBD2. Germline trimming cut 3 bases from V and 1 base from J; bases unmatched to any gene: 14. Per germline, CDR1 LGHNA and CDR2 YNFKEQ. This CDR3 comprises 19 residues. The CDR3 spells CASSQGTIAGGSAQETQYF. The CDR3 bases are TGTGCCAGCAGCCAGGGGACTATAGCGGGGGGTAGCGCCCAAGAGACCCAGTACTTC.

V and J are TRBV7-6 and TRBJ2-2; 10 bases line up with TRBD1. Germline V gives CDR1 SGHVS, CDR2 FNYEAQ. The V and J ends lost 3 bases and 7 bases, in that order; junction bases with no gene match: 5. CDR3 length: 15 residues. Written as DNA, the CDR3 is TGTGCCAGCAGCTTCGGGACAGGGGTGATCGGGGAGCTGTTTTTT. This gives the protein CASSFGTGVIGELFF.

The chain's CDR3 is CASSKARREGRVSDEQFF. In DNA form, the CDR3 reads TGTGCCAGCAGCAAAGCGCGACGGGAGGGCCGAGTTTCCGATGAGCAGTTCTTC. The chain has TRBV21-1 and TRBJ2-1; TRBD2 is taken as the D call from the table, unchecked against the DNA. TRBV21-1 is assigned pseudogene status. The CDR3 runs to 18 residues.

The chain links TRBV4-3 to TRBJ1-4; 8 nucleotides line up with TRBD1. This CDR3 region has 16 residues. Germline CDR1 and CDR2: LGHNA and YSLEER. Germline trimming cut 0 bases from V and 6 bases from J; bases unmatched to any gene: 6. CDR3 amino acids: CASSQDGPGGDEKLFF. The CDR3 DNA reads TGCGCCAGCAGCCAAGATGGGCCAGGGGGCGATGAAAAACTGTTTTTT.

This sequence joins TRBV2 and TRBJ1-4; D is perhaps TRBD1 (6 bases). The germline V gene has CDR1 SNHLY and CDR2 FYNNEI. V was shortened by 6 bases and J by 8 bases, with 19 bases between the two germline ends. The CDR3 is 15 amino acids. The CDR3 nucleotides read TGTGCCAGCAGCGCAACCCAGGGGTCAGGCGAAAAACTGTTTTTT. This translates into CASSATQGSGEKLFF. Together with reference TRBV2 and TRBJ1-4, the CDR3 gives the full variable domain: EPEVTQTPSHQVTQMGQEVILRCVPISNHLYFYWYRQILGQKVEFLVSFYNNEISEKSEIFDDQFSVERPDGSNFTLKIRSTKLEDSAMYFCASSATQGSGEKLFFGSGTQLSVL.

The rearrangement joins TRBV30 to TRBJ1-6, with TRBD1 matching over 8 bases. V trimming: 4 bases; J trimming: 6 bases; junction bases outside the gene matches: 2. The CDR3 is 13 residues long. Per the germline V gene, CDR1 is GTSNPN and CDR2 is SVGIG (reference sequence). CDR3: CAWTGGGNSPLHF. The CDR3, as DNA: TGTGCCTGGACAGGGGGCGGTAATTCACCCCTCCACTTT.

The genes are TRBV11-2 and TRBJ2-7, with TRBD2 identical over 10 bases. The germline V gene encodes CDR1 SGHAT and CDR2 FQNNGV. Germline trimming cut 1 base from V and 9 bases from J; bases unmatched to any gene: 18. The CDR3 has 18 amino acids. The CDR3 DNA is TGTGCCAGCAGCTTAGGGGCTCCCACTAGCGGGGTCCCCTCTTGGCAGTACTTC. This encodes CASSLGAPTSGVPSWQYF. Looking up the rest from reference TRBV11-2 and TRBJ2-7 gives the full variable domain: EAGVAQSPRYKIIEKRQSVAFWCNPISGHATLYWYQQILGQGPKLLIQFQNNGVVDDSQLPKDRFSAERLKGVDSTLKIQPAKLEDSAVYLCASSLGAPTSGVPSWQYFGPGTRLTVT.

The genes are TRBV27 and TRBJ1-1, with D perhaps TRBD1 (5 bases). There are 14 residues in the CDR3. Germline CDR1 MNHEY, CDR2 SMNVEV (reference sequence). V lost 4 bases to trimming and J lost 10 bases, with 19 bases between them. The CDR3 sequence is CASSSTTGPYGAFF. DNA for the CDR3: TGTGCCAGCAGTTCCACCACAGGCCCCTATGGAGCTTTCTTT.

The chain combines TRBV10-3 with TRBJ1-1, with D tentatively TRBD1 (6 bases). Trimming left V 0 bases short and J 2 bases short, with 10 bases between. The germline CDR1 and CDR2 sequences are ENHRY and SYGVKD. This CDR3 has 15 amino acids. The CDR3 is CAISESTGRNTEAFF. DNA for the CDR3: TGTGCCATCAGTGAGTCGACAGGTCGCAACACTGAAGCTTTCTTT.

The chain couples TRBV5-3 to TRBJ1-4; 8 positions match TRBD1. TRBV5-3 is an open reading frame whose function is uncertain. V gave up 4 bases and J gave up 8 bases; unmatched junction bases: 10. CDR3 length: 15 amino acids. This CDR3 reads CARSSPGRQGEKLFF. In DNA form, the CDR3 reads TGTGCCAGAAGCAGTCCCGGCAGACAGGGGGAAAAACTGTTTTTT.